This section outlines one T cell receptor beta chain sequence together with its context. The antigen is unknown. CD45RO-CCR7+CD27+CD95- defined naive CD8+ T cells. The data derive from a study of CXCR3-negative and CXCR3-positive naive CD8 T cells. The study's findings and limits: Naive subsets were similarly diverse, while memory CD8+ repertoires were much less diverse. TRB CDR3s of CXCR3-positive naive cells were more hydrophobic than those of CXCR3-negative naive cells.

This CDR3 region has 13 residues. Germline loops: CDR1 ENHRY, CDR2 SYGVKD. All TRB cDNA libraries came from 5' RACE performed with UMI labels. From the 5' RACE reads, TCRdb lists one entry per CDR3 protein and no DNA. This listing includes approximately 140,000 distinct CDR3 sequences. The rearrangement links TRBV10-3 to TRBJ2-7. The source of this sequence is a human donor in good health. Some clones in this sample may be carry-over from other donors' samples. The sample was naive CXCR3+ CD8+ T cells from blood. Subset defined: CD45RO-CCR7+CD27+CD95- naive CD8+ T cells expressing CXCR3 (TNR3+). The CDR3 spells CAISDPDPYEQYF.